These 29 T cell receptor beta chains share one sample of origin, sequenced in a study of blood T cell repertoires in COVID-19 (dated by TCRdb to 2020 to 2021). The method behind the library was the immunoSEQ multiplex PCR assay. The immuneACCESS repertoire file appears here via TCRdb, limited to in-frame rearrangements. These files lack a portion of the clones; in checked studies, under half of the deficit traces to unresolved V genes, and the cause of the others is not known. A total of roughly 200,000 clones appear in this sample, 65% to 85% of them only once. Of the sample, 8.6% falls within the top ten clones. The sample taken for sequencing was peripheral blood. The source of these receptors is a man between 40 and 49 years old with active or convalescent COVID-19.

Of note for this clone: Other DNA sequences in this specimen translate into the identical CDR3. The rearrangement links TRBV6-6 to TRBJ1-5; D call uncertain. Germline V gene lookup returns CDR1 MNHNY and CDR2 SVGAGI (reference sequence). This CDR3 is built from 14 residues. Between the trimmed V and J ends, which lost 3 bases and 1 base, there was a span of 7 bases. The CDR3 sequence: CASSYQESNQPQHF. The CDR3 bases are TGTGCCAGCAGTTATCAAGAGAGCAATCAGCCCCAGCATTTT.

J is TRBJ2-3 and V is TRBV27; 11 bases match TRBD1. V was pared by 4 bases and J by 4 bases, with 7 bases of the junction left unmatched. The CDR3 loop spans 16 amino acids. Germline CDR1 is MNHEY and CDR2 is SMNVEV (reference sequence). CDR3 protein: CASSYRTGGWSDTQYF. In nucleotides, the CDR3 is TGTGCCAGCAGTTATAGGACAGGGGGCTGGTCAGATACGCAGTATTTT.

Here the CDR3 DNA reads TGTGCCAGCAGTTCATTCGGCGGAAGCACAGATACGCAGTATTTT. This encodes CASSSFGGSTDTQYF. The chain recombines TRBV28 with TRBJ2-3; D not resolved. CDR1 and CDR2 from the germline V gene are MDHEN and SYDVKM. CDR3 size: 15 residues. V was cut by 4 bases and J by 0 bases, with 11 bases left in between. Drawing the rest from reference TRBV28 and TRBJ2-3, the complete variable domain is DVKVTQSSRYLVKRTGEKVFLECVQDMDHENMFWYRQDPGLGLRLIYFSYDVKMKEKGDIPEGYSVSREKKERFSLILESASTNQTSMYLCASSSFGGSTDTQYFGPGTRLTVL.

This clone was recorded a few times. The genes are TRBV5-4 and TRBJ2-2, with TRBD1 identical over 8 bases. The ends lost 0 bases at V and 7 bases at J; junction bases unmatched: 5. Germline V gene sequence: CDR1 SGHNT, CDR2 YYREEE (reference sequence). The CDR3 covers 15 residues. The CDR3 coding sequence is TGTGCCAGCAGCTTGGGGCAGGGGGCAGGCGGGGAGCTGTTTTTT. Translated, it gives CASSLGQGAGGELFF. Filled out from reference TRBV5-4 and TRBJ2-2, the complete variable domain reads ETGVTQSPTHLIKTRGQQVTLRCSSQSGHNTVSWYQQALGQGPQFIFQYYREEENGRGNFPPRFSGLQFPNYSSELNVNALELDDSALYLCASSLGQGAGGELFFGEGSRLTVL.

J is TRBJ1-6 and V is TRBV30, with 7 positions matching TRBD1. This CDR3 has 17 amino acids. J lost 6 bases, V lost 1 base, and 12 bases had no gene match. The germline gives CDR1 GTSNPN, CDR2 SVGIG (reference sequence). The CDR3 spells CAWSGRVTGRVNSPLHF. The CDR3 DNA reads as TGTGCCTGGAGTGGCCGCGTGACAGGGCGGGTTAATTCACCCCTCCACTTT.

The rearrangement links TRBV5-5 to TRBJ2-2; 8 positions agree with TRBD2. This CDR3 is built from 15 residues. From germline, CDR1 is SGHKS and CDR2 YYEKEE (reference sequence). The ends lost 3 bases at V and 0 bases at J; junction bases unmatched: 1. CDR3 in DNA: TGTGCCAGCAGCTCGGGACTAGCGAACACCGGGGAGCTGTTTTTT. Translated, it gives CASSSGLANTGELFF.

This chain connects TRBV29-1 to TRBJ1-2; D unclear. V dropped 4 bases and J dropped 5 bases, with 14 bases sitting between them. The germline gives CDR1 SQVTM, CDR2 ANQGSEA. CDR3 length: 13 amino acids. The CDR3 loop reads CSVGFNEGYGYTF. The DNA for the CDR3 is TGCAGCGTTGGATTCAATGAGGGATATGGCTACACCTTC.

The chain employs TRBV11-3 and TRBJ1-1; TRBD1 might be the D (6 bases). V lost 5 bases and J lost 4, with 14 bases in between. This CDR3 is 14 amino acids long. Per the germline V gene, CDR1 is SGHNT and CDR2 is YENEEA. The CDR3 sequence: CASSLTGSSTEAFF. DNA of the CDR3: TGTGCCAGCAGCCTCACAGGGAGTAGCACTGAAGCTTTCTTT. The entire variable domain, with the rest obtained from reference TRBV11-3 and TRBJ1-1, is as follows: EAGVVQSPRYKIIEKKQPVAFWCNPISGHNTLYWYLQNLGQGPELLIRYENEEAVDDSQLPKDRFSAERLKGVDSTLKIQPAELGDSAVYLCASSLTGSSTEAFFGQGTRLTVV.

This chain joins TRBV7-3 and TRBJ2-3, with D tentatively TRBD1 (5 bases). This CDR3 region has 16 residues. V lost 5 bases to trimming and J lost 5 bases, with 20 bases between them. In germline, CDR1 is SGHTA, CDR2 FQGTGA. Here the CDR3 reads CASSPSSGSGIDTQYF. The CDR3 DNA reads as TGTGCCAGCAGCCCCTCCTCAGGGTCTGGTATAGATACGCAGTATTTT.

The chain has TRBV7-6 and TRBJ2-6; TRBD1 is a possible D gene (5 bases). CDR3 length equals 15 residues. Trimming shortened V by 2 bases and J by 3 bases, and 8 bases separated the two germline ends. From germline, CDR1 is SGHVS and CDR2 FNYEAQ. DNA for the CDR3: TGTGCCAGCAGCTTAACAGGAATTGGGGCCAACGTCCTGACTTTC. The encoded protein is CASSLTGIGANVLTF.

J is TRBJ1-1 and V is TRBV24-1; 9 positions match TRBD1. With V trimmed by 4 bases and J by 9 bases, 8 bases remained unmatched. The CDR3 spans 14 residues. The V gene's germline CDR1 is KGHDR and CDR2 SFDVKD. The CDR3 spells CATSDPGQGYKAFF. CDR3 nucleotide sequence: TGTGCCACCAGTGACCCGGGACAGGGTTACAAAGCTTTCTTT.

The gene calls are TRBV13 and TRBJ1-2; D call uncertain. V lost 7 bases and J lost 4, with 16 bases in between. Germline assignment: CDR1 PRHDT and CDR2 FYEKMQ (reference sequence). This CDR3 has 14 residues. CDR3: CASTPPGRAYGYTF. DNA of the CDR3: TGTGCCAGCACCCCCCCGGGGAGAGCCTATGGCTACACCTTC. Together with reference TRBV13 and TRBJ1-2, the CDR3 gives the full variable domain: AAGVIQSPRHLIKEKRETATLKCYPIPRHDTVYWYQQGPGQDPQFLISFYEKMQSDKGSIPDRFSAQQFSDYHSELNMSSLELGDSALYFCASTPPGRAYGYTFGSGTRLTVV.

This sequence joins TRBV4-2 and TRBJ2-1; D might be TRBD2 (6 bases). The CDR3 extends over 15 amino acids. Germline V CDR1 and CDR2: LGHNA, YNFKEQ. The ends were cut back, 2 bases at V and 10 bases at J, with 18 bases in the middle. CDR3 region: CASSQLPTGGKEQFF. CDR3 sequence (DNA): TGTGCCAGCAGCCAACTACCGACTGGGGGGAAGGAGCAGTTCTTC.

The chain carries TRBV6-1 and TRBJ2-5, with 10 positions matching TRBD1. Losses at the gene ends were 3 bases for V and 5 bases for J; bases not matched to a gene: 9. Germline assignment: CDR1 MNHNS and CDR2 SASEGT. The CDR3 runs 16 residues. The CDR3 coding sequence is TGTGCCAGCAGTGACCAGGGGACAGGGGAGCGCGAGACCCAGTACTTC. Translated, it gives CASSDQGTGERETQYF.

J is TRBJ1-2 and V is TRBV28; the D is unclear. The germline V and J ends were trimmed by 2 bases and 7 bases, with 20 bases remaining between them. The CDR3 is 16 residues long. Germline CDR1 is MDHEN and CDR2 is SYDVKM. The CDR3 region has the DNA TGTGCCAGCAGTTTAGGCCAGACGAGGTATTTAGGTGGCTACACCTTC. Protein: CASSLGQTRYLGGYTF.

The rearrangement joins TRBV14 to TRBJ2-2; no clear D. Trimming stripped 0 bases from V and 7 bases from J, with 15 bases between. Per the germline V gene, CDR1 is SGHDN and CDR2 is FVKESK. The CDR3 consists of 16 residues. Here the CDR3 reads CASSQEIEPMNGELFF. CDR3 nucleotides: TGTGCCAGCAGCCAAGAAATTGAGCCGATGAACGGGGAGCTGTTTTTT.

This chain joins TRBV5-1 and TRBJ2-3, with D possibly TRBD1 on 6 matching bases. V shed 0 bases and J shed 5 bases, with 7 bases lying between them. Germline V gene sequence: CDR1 SGHRS, CDR2 YFSETQ. The CDR3 is made up of 13 amino acids. The CDR3 DNA reads TGCGCCAGCAGCTTGGAAGGGGGAGATACGCAGTATTTT. Translation: CASSLEGGDTQYF. The full variable domain, completed using reference TRBV5-1 and TRBJ2-3, is KAGVTQTPRYLIKTRGQQVTLSCSPISGHRSVSWYQQTPGQGLQFLFEYFSETQRNKGNFPGRFSGRQFSNSRSEMNVSTLELGDSALYLCASSLEGGDTQYFGPGTRLTVL.

The chain joins TRBV7-9 to TRBJ1-1, with 8 nucleotides matching TRBD1. V shed 5 bases and J 4 bases; nucleotides not matched to a gene: 12. The CDR3 totals 16 residues. CDR1 is SEHNR, CDR2 FQNEAQ, per germline (reference sequence). CDR3 protein: CASSPHSGGAATEAFF. The CDR3, as DNA: TGTGCCAGCAGCCCACATTCAGGGGGCGCGGCCACTGAAGCTTTCTTT.

The gene calls are TRBV28 and TRBJ1-4; perhaps TRBD1 as D (5 bases). Trimming stripped 3 bases from V and 7 bases from J, with 12 bases between. The CDR3 loop spans 14 amino acids. Germline V CDR1 and CDR2: MDHEN, SYDVKM. DNA for the CDR3: TGTGCCAGCAGTTTCGGGGGGTCGATTGAAAAACTGTTTTTT. As protein: CASSFGGSIEKLFF.

The CDR3 DNA follows: TGTGCCAGCAGTTACGGAGAATGGGAGCAGTACTTC. Translating it yields CASSYGEWEQYF. The rearrangement links TRBV6-2 or TRBV6-3 to TRBJ2-7; D is unresolved. This CDR3 is 12 amino acids long. Trimming stripped 2 bases from V and 7 bases from J, with 9 bases between. Germline V lookup: CDR1 MNHEY, CDR2 SVGEGT.

The chain recombines TRBV20-1 with TRBJ1-1, with D unclear. The germline gives CDR1 DFQATT, CDR2 SNEGSKA (reference sequence). V was cut by 3 bases and J by 6 bases, with 14 bases left in between. The CDR3 is 13 amino acids. The CDR3 reads CSASLAGTAEAFF. CDR3 sequence (DNA): TGCAGTGCTAGTCTCGCCGGTACGGCTGAAGCTTTCTTT.

In this sample, this clone turned up a few times. CDR3 loop: CATGNNRVVYGYTF. The DNA for the CDR3 is TGTGCCACCGGAAACAACAGGGTAGTTTATGGCTACACCTTC. The rearrangement uses TRBV7-9 and TRBJ1-2, with D perhaps TRBD1 (6 bases). V lost 10 bases and J lost 5, with 20 bases in between. Looked up from germline, CDR1 is SEHNR and CDR2 is FQNEAQ (reference sequence). The CDR3 extends over 14 amino acids.

The chain carries TRBV20-1 and TRBJ1-6; the match to TRBD1 covers 7 bases. CDR1 is DFQATT, CDR2 SNEGSKA, per germline (reference sequence). There are 17 residues in the CDR3. V shed 3 bases, J shed 0 bases, and the junction held 8 bases outside the gene matches. The CDR3: CSASPQGESSYNSPLHF. CDR3 nucleotides: TGCAGTGCTAGTCCCCAGGGGGAGAGCTCCTATAATTCACCCCTCCACTTT.

This chain uses TRBV3-1 (or the pseudogene TRBV3-2) with TRBJ2-7, with D uncertain. The length of the CDR3 is 13 residues. Looked up from germline, CDR1 is LGHDT and CDR2 is YNNKEL (reference sequence). The V and J ends lost 4 bases and 1 base respectively, with 8 bases between them. CDR3 sequence (DNA): TGTGCCAGCAGCCCCCTCGGTTCCTACGAGCAGTACTTC. Amino acids: CASSPLGSYEQYF.

The genes are TRBV4-3 and TRBJ2-6, with unresolved D. Between the trimmed V and J ends, which lost 2 bases and 4 bases, there was a span of 12 bases. This CDR3 contains 16 residues. Germline V gene lookup returns CDR1 LGHNA and CDR2 YSLEER. This chain's CDR3 is CASSQLYNSGANVLTF. The CDR3 coding sequence is TGCGCCAGCAGCCAACTTTATAACTCCGGGGCCAACGTCCTGACTTTC.

This chain uses TRBV10-3 with TRBJ2-2; TRBD1 matches 8 bases. CDR3 length: 15 amino acids. V trimming: 6 bases; J trimming: 7 bases; junction bases outside the gene matches: 10. CDR1 ENHRY and CDR2 SYGVKD come from the germline V gene. The CDR3 here is CAISLDRVTGGELFF. CDR3 DNA: TGTGCCATCAGCCTGGACAGGGTAACGGGCGGGGAGCTGTTTTTT.

This sequence joins TRBV6-1 and TRBJ2-3; no clear D gene. The CDR3 has 14 residues. Germline lookup yields CDR1 MNHNS and CDR2 SASEGT. The ends were cut back, 1 base at V and 6 bases at J, with 11 bases in the middle. For the CDR3, the DNA is TGTGCCAGCAGTGAAGGCACATGGGCGGATACGCAGTATTTT. Its protein is CASSEGTWADTQYF.

The chain combines TRBV24-1 with TRBJ1-1; D call uncertain. The CDR3 length is 15 residues. Trimming removed 2 bases at V and 0 bases at J, with 9 bases between. Germline V CDR1 and CDR2: KGHDR, SFDVKD. Written as DNA, the CDR3 is TGTGCCACCAGTGATTCCACGACAATGAACACTGAAGCTTTCTTT. Translating it yields CATSDSTTMNTEAFF.

V usage is TRBV2 and J usage is TRBJ1-5; possible D gene TRBD1, 5 bases. Trimming stripped 6 bases from V and 4 bases from J, with 16 bases between. The CDR3 spans 15 residues. CDR1 and CDR2 (germline): SNHLY, FYNNEI. This CDR3 is CASRELGGSNQPQHF. The CDR3 coding sequence is TGTGCCAGCAGAGAACTCGGGGGATCAAATCAGCCCCAGCATTTT.